This T cell receptor (beta chain) derives from a study of OX40 agonist ivuxolimab in advanced cancers. Turning to the study itself: Partial responses occurred in Three dose-escalation patients, one with hepatocellular carcinoma and two with cutaneous melanoma. Study-wide results and limits: Some of the nonresponding patients also showed low levels of normalized T-cell clonal expansion.

Sequenced by immunoSEQ multiplex PCR; TCRdb stores in-frame clones only, minus some. The sample has 55,000 to 80,000 clones, about 81% seen once. A note on this clone: Antigen unknown.

Trimming left V 4 bases short and J 1 base short, with 11 bases between. The CDR3 has 14 residues. Germline CDR1 reads SGHRS; CDR2 reads YFSETQ. The TCR sequence derives from an adult with an advanced solid tumor such as melanoma, head and neck, liver or kidney cancer. The chain employs TRBV5-1 and TRBJ2-5; no reliable D call. Source: CD4+ or CD8+ T cells sorted from blood, taken in a trial of the OX40 agonist ivuxolimab. CDR3 in DNA: TGCGCCAGCAGCGCTCTGGGGTCCCAAGAGACCCAGTACTTC. Protein product: CASSALGSQETQYF.